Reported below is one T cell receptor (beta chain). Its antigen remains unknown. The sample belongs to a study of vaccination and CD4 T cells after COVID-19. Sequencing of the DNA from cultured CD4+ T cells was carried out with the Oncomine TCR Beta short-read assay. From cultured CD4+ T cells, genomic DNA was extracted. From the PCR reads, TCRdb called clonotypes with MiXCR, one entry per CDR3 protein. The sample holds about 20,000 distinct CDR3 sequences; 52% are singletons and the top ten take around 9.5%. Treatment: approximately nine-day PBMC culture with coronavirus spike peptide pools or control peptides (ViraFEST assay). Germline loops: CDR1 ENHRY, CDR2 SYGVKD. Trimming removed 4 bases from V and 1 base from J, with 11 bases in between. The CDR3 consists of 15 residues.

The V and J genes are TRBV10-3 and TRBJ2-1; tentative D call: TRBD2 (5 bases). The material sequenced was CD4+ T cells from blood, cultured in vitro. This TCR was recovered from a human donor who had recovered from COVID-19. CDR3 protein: CAISVRESSYNEQFF. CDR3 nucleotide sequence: TGTGCCATCAGTGTCCGGGAAAGTTCCTACAATGAGCAGTTCTTC.